One and the same sample provided the 6 T cell receptor beta chains below, sequenced in a study of human T cells and chemical hapten exposure. Sample time point: patch test 1, 2 weeks after DPC sensitization. The treatment is: therapeutic diphenylcyclopropenone sensitization with weekly scalp DPC. Using its own MiXCR run on the RACE reads, TCRdb lists one record per CDR3 protein. The sample holds roughly 200,000 distinct CDR3 sequences, about 20% seen once. This material consisted of whole blood, taken in connection with sensitization to the hapten diphenylcyclopropenone (DPC). The receptors come from a woman aged 45-59 years with alopecia areata. Some clones in this sample may be carry-over from other donors' samples.

This clonotype appeared many times. The chain uses TRBV29-1 and TRBJ1-4; 7 bases map to TRBD1. The junction had 5 bases not matched to a gene; V was cut back by 0 bases and J by 7 bases. CDR3 length: 14 amino acids. Germline V gives CDR1 SQVTM, CDR2 ANQGSEA. The CDR3 DNA follows: TGCAGCGTTGAAGAAGGGGGCGCGGGTGAAAAACTGTTTTTT. It translates to CSVEEGGAGEKLFF.

This clonotype was seen repeatedly, ten times or more. V gene TRBV5-1 combines with J gene TRBJ2-1; 12 nucleotides agree with TRBD2. Per the germline V gene, CDR1 is SGHRS and CDR2 is YFSETQ. This CDR3 contains 13 residues. V trimming: 3 bases; J trimming: 10 bases; junction bases outside the gene matches: 2. The CDR3 here is CASSWTSGIEQFF. As DNA, the CDR3 is TGCGCCAGCAGCTGGACTAGCGGGATAGAGCAGTTCTTC.

As for this clonotype: An end of the junction differs from the germline gene, which may be a read error. V is TRBV11-2 and J is TRBJ2-1; D is possibly TRBD2 (5 bases). CDR3 length: 16 amino acids. Germline CDR1 reads SGHAT; CDR2 reads FQNNGV. CDR3 sequence: CASSLEPGLSYNEQFF. For the CDR3, the DNA is TGTGCCAGCAGCCTAGAGCCCGGACTCTCCTACAATGAGCAGTTCTTC.

This clonotype was found a few times. The rearrangement uses TRBV2 and TRBJ1-1; possible D gene TRBD1, 5 bases. Germline V gives CDR1 SNHLY, CDR2 FYNNEI. The CDR3 length is 15 residues. V lost 2 bases, J lost 0 bases, and 10 bases lay in between. The CDR3 loop is CASSEWGNLNTEAFF. The CDR3 DNA follows: TGTGCCAGCAGTGAATGGGGGAATTTGAACACTGAAGCTTTCTTT.

The J gene is TRBJ1-1, the V gene TRBV20-1; 8 bases line up with TRBD1. Germline trimming cut 7 bases from V and 0 bases from J; bases unmatched to any gene: 4. Germline assignment: CDR1 DFQATT and CDR2 SNEGSKA (reference sequence). The CDR3 has 13 amino acids. The CDR3 nucleotides are TGCAGTGGGACAGGGCGACTGAACACTGAAGCTTTCTTT. Encoded protein: CSGTGRLNTEAFF.

The chain combines TRBV5-6 with TRBJ1-4, with D possibly TRBD1 on 6 matching bases. Trimming stripped 3 bases from V and 0 bases from J, with 9 bases between. This CDR3 is built from 15 residues. Germline V CDR1 and CDR2: SGHDT, YYEEEE. DNA for the CDR3: TGTGCCAGCAGCTCCCGGGACACAACTAATGAAAAACTGTTTTTT. The encoded protein is CASSSRDTTNEKLFF. Full variable domain (missing parts from reference TRBV5-6 and TRBJ1-4): DAGVTQSPTHLIKTRGQQVTLRCSPKSGHDTVSWYQQALGQGPQFIFQYYEEEERQRGNFPDRFSGHQFPNYSSELNVNALLLGDSALYLCASSSRDTTNEKLFFGSGTQLSVL.